A selection of T cell receptor beta chains follows, all from one sample in a study of blood T cell repertoires in COVID-19. Measured with immunoSEQ multiplex PCR; TCRdb has only the in-frame clones, and not every one. Seen here are nearly 200,000 clones, 70% to 85% observed once, and the top ten hold 6% to 8%. Sample: peripheral blood. The receptors stem from a human donor with acute or convalescent COVID-19. The donor label of this sample is uncertain. Each CDR3 is given with its conserved first and last residue. A D gene is named only where the DNA matches it firmly. Size is stated for part of the rows, as once, few or many counts, or as a class when the clone is expanded.

TRBV3-1/TRBV3-2	NA	TRBD2	TRBJ2-3	TGTGCCAGCAGCCAAGAGCAACGGAGCGGGAGGAGCTCAGGTACGCAGTATTTT	CASSQEQRSGRSSGTQYF
TRBV25-1	NA	TRBD2	TRBJ2-1	TGTGCCAGCACCCAAAGCATACTAGCGGGAGCCAATGAGCAGTTCTTC	CASTQSILAGANEQFF
TRBV6-6	NA	TRBD1	TRBJ2-1	TGTGCCAGCAGCGACGGACAGGGTTATAACAATGAGCAGTTCTTC	CASSDGQGYNNEQFF
TRBV10-3	once	TRBD1	TRBJ1-1	TGTGCCGCCTCAGGGGGCAGGAACACTGAAGCTTTCTTT	CAASGGRNTEAFF
TRBV9	NA	NA	TRBJ1-1	TGTGCCAGCAGCCCACAGGGATTGAACACTGAAGCTTTCTTT	CASSPQGLNTEAFF
TRBV19	NA	NA	TRBJ2-2	TGTGCCAGTACCCCTCCGGACACCGGGGAGCTGTTTTTT	CASTPPDTGELFF
TRBV5-1	NA	TRBD1	TRBJ1-1	TGCGCCAGCAGCACCGGCTGGACAGGGCGGGACACTGAAGCTTTCTTT	CASSTGWTGRDTEAFF
TRBV5-1	NA	NA	TRBJ2-5	TGCGCCAGCAGCTCGGGACTGTCCCAAGAGACCCAGTACTTC	CASSSGLSQETQYF
TRBV7-2	once	TRBD2	TRBJ2-2	TGTGCCAGCAGAACCAAGACTAGCCGTCCCGGGGAGCTGTTTTTT	CASRTKTSRPGELFF
TRBV5-6	NA	NA	TRBJ1-3	TGTGCCAGCAGCTTGCTGGAGGGCCGCTCTGGAAACACCATATATTTT	CASSLLEGRSGNTIYF
TRBV2	few	TRBD1	TRBJ1-2	TGTGCCAGCAGTGAAATGGAGACAGGGACATTCGGCTACACCTTC	CASSEMETGTFGYTF
TRBV28	once	NA	TRBJ1-3	TGTGCCAGCAGTTTAGAGGGCTCTGGAAACACCATATATTTT	CASSLEGSGNTIYF
TRBV2	once	NA	TRBJ2-7	TGTGCCAGCAGTTCCCCGGGACTCCCCTACGAGCAGTACTTC	CASSSPGLPYEQYF
TRBV27	NA	TRBD2	TRBJ2-1	TGTGCCAGCAGTTTAAGGAGCGGGAGGGTCCGGTTCTTC	CASSLRSGRVRFF
TRBV11-2	NA	TRBD2	TRBJ2-1	TGTGCCAGCAGCTTAGGTAGCGGGATGGATGAGCAGTTCTTC	CASSLGSGMDEQFF
TRBV28	NA	NA	TRBJ1-5	TGTGCGACTGGAGACGGAAGCCCTTATCAGCCCCAGCATTTT	CATGDGSPYQPQHF
TRBV6-6	NA	NA	TRBJ1-5	TGTGCCAGCAGTTACTCGCAGGGTGGGTTAAATCAGCCCCAGCATTTT	CASSYSQGGLNQPQHF
TRBV5-1	NA	TRBD1	TRBJ2-3	TGCGCCAGCGGCCGGACAGGGGGCGCAGATACGCAGTATTTT	CASGRTGGADTQYF
TRBV30	NA	NA	TRBJ1-1	TGTGCCTGGAGACAGGGCAGGAGGACTGAAGCTTTCTTT	CAWRQGRRTEAFF
TRBV7-2	NA	TRBD1	TRBJ2-5	TGTGCCAGCAGCTTGGGGGACAGGGAGCGGGAGACCCAGTACTTC	CASSLGDRERETQYF
TRBV7-3	NA	TRBD2	TRBJ2-2	TGTGCCAGCAGCTTAGGCGGGACTAGCGGGAGAACGACCGGGGAGCTGTTTTTT	CASSLGGTSGRTTGELFF